The 23 T cell receptor beta chains listed next were all sequenced from one sample in a study of T-cell memory formation after mild COVID-19. TCRdb re-called the 5' RACE reads with MiXCR, one entry per CDR3 protein. The sample includes 400,000 to 500,000 distinct CDR3 sequences, about a sixth of them seen just once. The source material was PBMCs or a T cell subset sorted from them (not recorded which). Every receptor here comes from a man aged 18 to 29 who had mild COVID-19 (a few samples of this study predate the infection). Cell type and time point are not known.

V usage is TRBV10-3 and J usage is TRBJ1-2; D is perhaps TRBD1 (6 bases). The CDR3 extends over 13 amino acids. CDR1 is ENHRY, CDR2 SYGVKD, per germline. Trimming took off 8 bases at V and 8 bases at J, with 18 bases between the two ends. CDR3 sequence: CAIWEGTGQGYTF. CDR3 bases: TGTGCCATCTGGGAGGGAACAGGGCAAGGCTACACCTTC.

V and J are TRBV27 and TRBJ1-1; D perhaps matches TRBD1 (5 bases). CDR1 and CDR2 from the germline V gene are MNHEY and SMNVEV (reference sequence). Between the trimmed V and J ends, which lost 0 bases and 2 bases, there was a span of 16 bases. The CDR3 covers 17 residues. The CDR3 region has the DNA TGTGCCAGCAGTTTATCGAGGCTCCGACAGCTTAACACTGAAGCTTTCTTT. Translated: CASSLSRLRQLNTEAFF.

In its sample, this clonotype was seen many times. CDR3 sequence: CASSSLGGTGNTYEQYF. The CDR3 coding sequence is TGTGCCAGCAGCTCCCTAGGCGGGACAGGTAATACCTACGAGCAGTACTTC. The chain employs TRBV7-2 and TRBJ2-7; 8 bases are shared with TRBD1. V dropped 4 bases and J dropped 2; count of bases not matched to a gene: 13. This CDR3 region has 17 residues. Germline V gene lookup returns CDR1 SGHTA and CDR2 FQGNSA.

The chain combines TRBV6-2 or TRBV6-3 with TRBJ1-2; TRBD1 matches 7 bases. CDR3 size: 13 residues. Germline lookup yields CDR1 MNHEY and CDR2 SVGEGT. V was pared by 9 bases and J by 2 bases, with 6 bases of the junction left unmatched. The CDR3 DNA reads as TGTGCCAGTGGGGACAGAGAGAACTATGGCTACACCTTC. It translates to CASGDRENYGYTF.

The chain employs TRBV20-1 and TRBJ2-7, with D tentatively TRBD1 (6 bases). The germline V gene encodes CDR1 DFQATT and CDR2 SNEGSKA (reference sequence). CDR3 size: 13 residues. Trimming removed 2 bases at V and 4 bases at J, with 12 bases between. Here the CDR3 reads CSARRGGKYEQYF. The CDR3 DNA reads TGCAGTGCTAGAAGAGGGGGTAAATACGAGCAGTACTTC.

This clonotype has a handful of counts. The DNA for the CDR3 is TGCGCCAGCAGCTTGGCCGTCGACGGCAAATCACCCCTCCACTTT. Its protein product is CASSLAVDGKSPLHF. The chain uses TRBV5-1 and TRBJ1-6, with D uncertain. Germline V gives CDR1 SGHRS, CDR2 YFSETQ. The germline V and J ends were trimmed by 0 bases and 10 bases, with 14 bases remaining between them. The CDR3 runs 15 residues.

This clonotype was recorded at least ten times. The rearrangement uses TRBV20-1 and TRBJ2-5; TRBD2 agrees at 8 bases. Germline trimming cut 5 bases from V and 7 bases from J; bases unmatched to any gene: 12. The length of the CDR3 is 14 residues. Germline CDR1 is DFQATT and CDR2 is SNEGSKA (reference sequence). The CDR3: CSAPTSVPDGTQYF. In nucleotides, the CDR3 is TGCAGTGCTCCGACTAGCGTGCCCGATGGGACCCAGTACTTC.

The gene calls are TRBV14 and TRBJ1-1; no clear D gene. The CDR3 is 14 residues long. The V gene's germline CDR1 is SGHDN and CDR2 FVKESK. The ends were cut back, 4 bases at V and 0 bases at J, with 9 bases in the middle. The CDR3 sequence is CASSLSIVNTEAFF. The CDR3 DNA reads TGTGCCAGCAGCCTCAGCATAGTGAACACTGAAGCTTTCTTT.

The chain has TRBV3-1 and TRBJ1-6; D not certain. Germline-derived CDR1 and CDR2 are LGHDT and YNNKEL (reference sequence). This CDR3 has 14 residues. The V gene lost 1 base and the J gene lost 10 bases, with 11 bases spanning the gap. CDR3 coding DNA: TGTGCCAGCAGCCAAGTCCTTACTGGGTCACCCCTCCACTTT. It codes for CASSQVLTGSPLHF.

This clonotype was observed a handful of times. The chain carries TRBV21-1 and TRBJ1-1; no DNA check was done on the table's D call, TRBD1. TRBV21-1 is classified as a pseudogene. The CDR3 runs to 14 residues. The CDR3 loop reads CATSHRGRNTEAFF. In DNA form, the CDR3 reads TGTGCCACCTCACACAGGGGGCGGAACACTGAAGCTTTCTTT.

The rearrangement joins TRBV7-2 to TRBJ1-5, with D possibly matching TRBD1 (5 bases). The CDR3 is made up of 14 amino acids. CDR1 is SGHTA, CDR2 FQGNSA, per germline. Trimming pared 1 base from V and 3 bases from J, leaving 7 bases between. CDR3 sequence (DNA): TGTGCCAGCAGCTTAGGGGGGTTCAATCAGCCCCAGCATTTT. Its protein is CASSLGGFNQPQHF.

Of note for this clonotype: A read error may be the cause here, since a much bigger clone is one base away. The chain uses TRBV20-1 and TRBJ1-5, with D perhaps matching TRBD1 (5 bases). Germline V CDR1 and CDR2: DFQATT, SNEGSKA (reference sequence). The CDR3 consists of 13 residues. The chain's CDR3 is CSASGAQGQPKHF. For the CDR3, the DNA is TGCAGTGCTAGCGGGGCCCAGGGTCAGCCCAAGCATTTT.

This sequence joins TRBV2 and TRBJ2-7, with D possibly TRBD1 on 5 matching bases. Germline-derived CDR1 and CDR2 are SNHLY and FYNNEI. The CDR3 extends over 14 amino acids. The V end lost 7 bases, the J end lost 6 bases, and 19 bases lay between the germline ends. The CDR3 bases are TGTGCCAGCACCGAGCCAGGGCGGAGAGGCGAGCAGTACTTC. Translated, it gives CASTEPGRRGEQYF.

J is TRBJ2-2 and V is TRBV6-6; no firm D call. The CDR3 sequence is 14 residues long. Trimming shortened V by 4 bases and J by 3 bases, and 9 bases separated the two germline ends. CDR1 is MNHNY and CDR2 is SVGAGI in the germline V gene (reference sequence). The CDR3 nucleotides read TGTGCCAGCAGTTTGACGGATTACACCGGGGAGCTGTTTTTT. Residues: CASSLTDYTGELFF.

In its sample, this clonotype was seen a few times. This sequence joins TRBV6-6 and TRBJ2-7, with D perhaps assigned TRBD1 or TRBD2 (5 bases each). This CDR3 region has 16 residues. The ends were cut back, 0 bases at V and 0 bases at J, with 12 bases in the middle. Germline CDR1 is MNHNY and CDR2 is SVGAGI (reference sequence). The CDR3 bases are TGTGCCAGCAGTTACTCGAGGGGCCGCAGCTCCTACGAGCAGTACTTC. Translation gives CASSYSRGRSSYEQYF.

The chain carries TRBV4-3 and TRBJ2-6; D gene unclear. The germline V and J ends were trimmed by 1 base and 0 bases, with 13 bases remaining between them. CDR1 is LGHNA and CDR2 is YSLEER in the germline V gene. The CDR3 has 18 residues. The CDR3 is CASSQVPPRSSGANVLTF. CDR3 DNA: TGCGCCAGCAGCCAAGTCCCCCCTCGATCCTCTGGGGCCAACGTCCTGACTTTC.

V and J are TRBV12-3 or TRBV12-4 and TRBJ1-2; 8 positions match TRBD1. This CDR3 spans 13 amino acids. V dropped 6 bases and J dropped 0; count of bases not matched to a gene: 0. The CDR3 DNA reads TGTGCCAGCAGACAGGGGGCTAACTATGGCTACACCTTC. This gives the protein CASRQGANYGYTF.

This clonotype showed up just a few times. The chain links TRBV20-1 to TRBJ2-3; D is unresolved. The CDR3 contains 13 residues. CDR1 and CDR2 (germline): DFQATT, SNEGSKA (reference sequence). Trimming stripped 6 bases from V and 4 bases from J, with 14 bases between. As DNA, the CDR3 is TGCAGTGCCTTTGTCAATGTGGCAGATACGCAGTATTTT. Translation: CSAFVNVADTQYF.

The rearrangement joins TRBV15 to TRBJ1-5; D is possibly TRBD1 (5 bases). Per the germline V gene, CDR1 is LNHNV and CDR2 is YYDKDF (reference sequence). V lost 0 bases and J 5 bases, leaving 11 bases between the germline ends. CDR3 size: 15 residues. The CDR3 protein is CATSRDWLGDQPQHF. The CDR3 coding sequence is TGTGCCACCAGCAGAGATTGGTTGGGGGATCAGCCCCAGCATTTT.

In DNA form, the CDR3 reads TGTGCCAGCAGTGAAGCGCCGGGACAAGGAGGGGGTAAATACTTC. Translating gives CASSEAPGQGGGKYF. This chain uses TRBV2 with TRBJ2-5; D could derive from TRBD1 or TRBD2 (6 bases each). The germline CDR1 and CDR2 sequences are SNHLY and FYNNEI. The V gene lost 0 bases and the J gene lost 14 bases, with 22 bases spanning the gap. The CDR3 totals 15 residues. The full variable domain, in which reference TRBV2 and TRBJ2-5 provide the parts outside the CDR3, is EPEVTQTPSHQVTQMGQEVILRCVPISNHLYFYWYRQILGQKVEFLVSFYNNEISEKSEIFDDQFSVERPDGSNFTLKIRSTKLEDSAMYFCASSEAPGQGGGKYFGPGTRLLVL.

V usage is TRBV29-1 and J usage is TRBJ2-7; possible D gene TRBD2, 6 bases. The CDR3 has 12 residues. The germline V and J ends were trimmed by 4 bases and 6 bases, with 13 bases remaining between them. The germline CDR1 and CDR2 sequences are SQVTM and ANQGSEA. The DNA of the CDR3 is TGCAGCGTTGCCGGGGGACCGGGCGAGCAGTACTTC. Protein sequence: CSVAGGPGEQYF.

This clonotype came up a few times. CDR3 nucleotides: TGTGCCAGCAGCGGTCACGGGGGGCCCCCAGATACGCAGTATTTT. Residues: CASSGHGGPPDTQYF. The V and J genes are TRBV7-9 and TRBJ2-3; D may be TRBD2 (7 bases). Germline V gene sequence: CDR1 SEHNR, CDR2 FQNEAQ (reference sequence). The V end was cut by 5 bases, the J end by 4 bases, with 16 bases between. The CDR3 covers 15 residues. Supplemented by reference TRBV7-9 and TRBJ2-3, the full variable domain reads DTGVSQNPRHKITKRGQNVTFRCDPISEHNRLYWYRQTLGQGPEFLTYFQNEAQLEKSRLLSDRFSAERPKGSFSTLEIQRTEQGDSAMYLCASSGHGGPPDTQYFGPGTRLTVL.

This clonotype was detected only a few times. The chain carries TRBV7-2 and TRBJ2-7; D is unresolved. V lost 0 bases to trimming and J lost 4 bases, with 7 bases between them. This CDR3 has 13 amino acids. Per germline, CDR1 SGHTA and CDR2 FQGNSA. CDR3 nucleotides: TGTGCCAGCAGCTTAGCATTCGGTTACGAGCAGTACTTC. Translated, it gives CASSLAFGYEQYF.